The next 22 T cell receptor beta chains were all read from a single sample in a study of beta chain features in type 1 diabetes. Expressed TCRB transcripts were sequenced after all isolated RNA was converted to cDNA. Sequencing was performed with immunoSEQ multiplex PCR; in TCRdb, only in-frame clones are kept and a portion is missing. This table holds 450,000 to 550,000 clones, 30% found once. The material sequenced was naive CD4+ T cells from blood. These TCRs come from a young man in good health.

This CDR3 is CAWSIRDSGNGYTF. The DNA of the CDR3 is TGTGCCTGGAGTATCCGGGACTCCGGGAATGGCTACACCTTC. The chain has TRBV30 and TRBJ1-2, with a tentative D call TRBD1 (5 bases). V was cut by 2 bases and J by 6 bases, with 16 bases left in between. Germline CDR1 is GTSNPN and CDR2 is SVGIG (reference sequence). CDR3 length: 14 amino acids.

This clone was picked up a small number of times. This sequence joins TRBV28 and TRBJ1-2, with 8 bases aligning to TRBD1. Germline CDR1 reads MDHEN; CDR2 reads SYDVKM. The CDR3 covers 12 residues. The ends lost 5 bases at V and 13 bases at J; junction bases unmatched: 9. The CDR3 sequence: CASSLRTGSITF. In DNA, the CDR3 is TGTGCCAGCAGTCTCCGGACAGGGAGTATCACCTTC.

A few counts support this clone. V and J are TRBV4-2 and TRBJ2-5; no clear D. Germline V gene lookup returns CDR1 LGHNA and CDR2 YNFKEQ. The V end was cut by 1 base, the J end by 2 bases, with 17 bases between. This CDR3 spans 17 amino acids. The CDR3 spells CASSQVVSPTAQETQYF. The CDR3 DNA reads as TGTGCCAGCAGCCAAGTTGTCTCGCCAACAGCTCAAGAGACCCAGTACTTC.

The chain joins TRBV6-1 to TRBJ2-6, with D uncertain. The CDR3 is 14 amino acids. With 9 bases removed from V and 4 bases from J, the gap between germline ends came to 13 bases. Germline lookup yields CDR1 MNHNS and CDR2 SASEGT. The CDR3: CASQVGSGANVLTF. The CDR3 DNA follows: TGTGCCAGTCAAGTCGGGTCCGGGGCCAACGTCCTGACTTTC.

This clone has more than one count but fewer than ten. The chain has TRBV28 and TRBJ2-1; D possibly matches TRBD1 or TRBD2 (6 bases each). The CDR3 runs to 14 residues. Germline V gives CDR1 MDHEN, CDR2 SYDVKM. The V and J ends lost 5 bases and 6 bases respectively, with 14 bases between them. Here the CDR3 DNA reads TGTGCCAGCAGTCCTCCGGGGGCGGGCAATGAGCAGTTCTTC. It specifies CASSPPGAGNEQFF.

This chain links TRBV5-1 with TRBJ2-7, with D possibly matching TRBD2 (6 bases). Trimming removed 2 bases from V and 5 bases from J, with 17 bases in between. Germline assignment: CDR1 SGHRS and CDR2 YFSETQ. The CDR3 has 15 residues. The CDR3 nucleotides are TGCGCCAGCAGCTTAATCGGGAGCTCCGTGAACGAGCAGTACTTC. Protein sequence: CASSLIGSSVNEQYF. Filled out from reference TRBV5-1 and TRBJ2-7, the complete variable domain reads KAGVTQTPRYLIKTRGQQVTLSCSPISGHRSVSWYQQTPGQGLQFLFEYFSETQRNKGNFPGRFSGRQFSNSRSEMNVSTLELGDSALYLCASSLIGSSVNEQYFGPGTRLTVT.

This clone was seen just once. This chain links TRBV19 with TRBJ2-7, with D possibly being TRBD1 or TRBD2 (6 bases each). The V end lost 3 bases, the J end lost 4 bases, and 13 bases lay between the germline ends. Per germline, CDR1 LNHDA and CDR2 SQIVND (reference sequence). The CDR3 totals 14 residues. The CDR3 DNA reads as TGTGCCAGTAGTATCTCCGGGGGCACGTACGAGCAGTACTTC. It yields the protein CASSISGGTYEQYF.

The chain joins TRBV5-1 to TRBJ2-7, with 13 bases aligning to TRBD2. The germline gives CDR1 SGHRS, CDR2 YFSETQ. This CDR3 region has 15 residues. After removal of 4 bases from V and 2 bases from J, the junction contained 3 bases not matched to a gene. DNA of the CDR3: TGCGCCAGCAGCGCAGGACTAGCGGGAGCCTACGAGCAGTACTTC. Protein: CASSAGLAGAYEQYF.

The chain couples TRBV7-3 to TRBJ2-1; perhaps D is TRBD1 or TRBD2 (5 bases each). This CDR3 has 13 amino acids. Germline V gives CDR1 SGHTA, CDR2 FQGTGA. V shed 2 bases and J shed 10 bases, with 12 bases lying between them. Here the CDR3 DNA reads TGTGCCAGCAGCTTAGGTTTCGGGGCGGAGCAGTTCTTC. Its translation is CASSLGFGAEQFF.

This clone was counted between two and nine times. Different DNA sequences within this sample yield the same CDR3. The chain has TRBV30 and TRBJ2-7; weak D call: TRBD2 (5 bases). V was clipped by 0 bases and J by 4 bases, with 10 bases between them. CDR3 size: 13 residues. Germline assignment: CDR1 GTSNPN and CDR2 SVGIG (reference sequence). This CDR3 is CAWSVTGLYEQYF. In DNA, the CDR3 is TGTGCCTGGAGTGTAACGGGATTGTACGAGCAGTACTTC.

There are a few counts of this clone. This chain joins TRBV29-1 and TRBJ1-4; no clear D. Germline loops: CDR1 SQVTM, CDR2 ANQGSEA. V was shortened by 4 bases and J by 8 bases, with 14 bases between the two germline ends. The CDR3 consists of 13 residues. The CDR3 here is CSVGDTIFEKLFF. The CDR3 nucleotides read TGCAGCGTTGGCGATACAATATTCGAAAAACTGTTTTTT.

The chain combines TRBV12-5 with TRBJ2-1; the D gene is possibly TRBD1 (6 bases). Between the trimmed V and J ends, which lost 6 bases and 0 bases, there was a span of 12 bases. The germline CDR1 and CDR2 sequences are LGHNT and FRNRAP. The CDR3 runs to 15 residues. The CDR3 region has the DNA TGTGCTAGTGGGCGAGACAGGAGCTCCTACAATGAGCAGTTCTTC. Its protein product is CASGRDRSSYNEQFF.

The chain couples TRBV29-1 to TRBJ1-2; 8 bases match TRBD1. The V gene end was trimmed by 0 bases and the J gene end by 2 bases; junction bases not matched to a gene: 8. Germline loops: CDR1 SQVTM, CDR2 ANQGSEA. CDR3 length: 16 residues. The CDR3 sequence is CSVEEPLDRGNYGYTF. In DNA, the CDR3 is TGCAGCGTTGAAGAACCCCTTGACAGGGGAAACTATGGCTACACCTTC.

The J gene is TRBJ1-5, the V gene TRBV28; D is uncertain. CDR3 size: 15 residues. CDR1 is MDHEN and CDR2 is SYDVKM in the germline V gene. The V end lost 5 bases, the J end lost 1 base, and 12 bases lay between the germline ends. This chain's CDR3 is CASSPHMPSNQPQHF. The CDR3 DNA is TGTGCCAGCAGTCCACACATGCCCAGCAATCAGCCCCAGCATTTT.

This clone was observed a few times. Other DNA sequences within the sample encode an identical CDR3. CDR3 protein: CASSVDLDTQYF. The CDR3 DNA sequence: TGTGCCAGCAGCGTAGACCTGGATACGCAGTATTTT. This chain uses TRBV9 with TRBJ2-3; D is uncertain. Germline V gives CDR1 SGDLS, CDR2 YYNGEE. Deletions cut 0 bases from V and 6 bases from J, with 5 bases between. CDR3 length: 12 residues.

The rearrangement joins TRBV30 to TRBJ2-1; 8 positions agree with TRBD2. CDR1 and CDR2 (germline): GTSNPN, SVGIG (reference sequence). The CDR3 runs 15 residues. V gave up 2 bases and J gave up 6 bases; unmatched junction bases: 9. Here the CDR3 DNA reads TGTGCCTGGAGTTTGGGGACTAGTCGAGGCAATGAGCAGTTCTTC. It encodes CAWSLGTSRGNEQFF.

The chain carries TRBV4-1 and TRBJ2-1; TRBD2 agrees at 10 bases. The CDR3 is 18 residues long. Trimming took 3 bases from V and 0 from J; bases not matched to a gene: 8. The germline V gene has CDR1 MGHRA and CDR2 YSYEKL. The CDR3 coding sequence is TGCGCCAGCAGCCACCTAGCGGGAGTTCCAATCTCCTACAATGAGCAGTTCTTC. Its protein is CASSHLAGVPISYNEQFF.

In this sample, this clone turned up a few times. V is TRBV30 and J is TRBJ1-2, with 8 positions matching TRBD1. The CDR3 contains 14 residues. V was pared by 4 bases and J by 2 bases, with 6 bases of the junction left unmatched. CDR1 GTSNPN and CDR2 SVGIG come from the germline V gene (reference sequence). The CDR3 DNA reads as TGTGCCTGGACACAGGACAGGGCGAACTATGGCTACACCTTC. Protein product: CAWTQDRANYGYTF. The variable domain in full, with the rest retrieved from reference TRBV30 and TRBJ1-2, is SQTIHQWPATLVQPVGSPLSLECTVEGTSNPNLYWYRQAAGRGLQLLFYSVGIGQISSEVPQNLSASRPQDRQFILSSKKLLLSDSGFYLCAWTQDRANYGYTFGSGTRLTVV.

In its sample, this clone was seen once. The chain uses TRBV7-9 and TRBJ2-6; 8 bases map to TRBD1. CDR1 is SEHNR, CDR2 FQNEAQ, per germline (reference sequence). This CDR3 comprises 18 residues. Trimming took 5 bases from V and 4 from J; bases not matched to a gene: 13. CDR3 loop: CASSTDPTGADGANVLTF. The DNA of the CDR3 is TGTGCCAGCAGCACCGACCCGACAGGGGCAGACGGGGCCAACGTCCTGACTTTC.

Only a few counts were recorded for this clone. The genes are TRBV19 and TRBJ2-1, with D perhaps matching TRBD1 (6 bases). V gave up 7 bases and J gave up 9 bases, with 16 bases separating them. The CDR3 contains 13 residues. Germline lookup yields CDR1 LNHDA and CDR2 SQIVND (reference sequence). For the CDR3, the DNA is TGTGCCAGTAAGGACAGTCCTCTGGCTGAGCAGTTCTTC. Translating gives CASKDSPLAEQFF.

The CDR3: CASNARTGGEDYGYTF. The CDR3 DNA reads TGTGCCAGCAACGCTAGGACAGGGGGCGAGGACTATGGCTACACCTTC. The rearrangement links TRBV5-6 to TRBJ1-2; 11 positions agree with TRBD1. Losses at the gene ends were 6 bases for V and 3 bases for J; bases not matched to a gene: 10. CDR3 length: 16 residues. CDR1 and CDR2 (germline): SGHDT, YYEEEE.

The CDR3 DNA follows: TGTGCCAGTACGACGGGGTGGGAGACCCAGTACTTC. Encoded protein: CASTTGWETQYF. The genes are TRBV28 and TRBJ2-5; D might be TRBD2 (5 bases). This CDR3 has 12 residues. V was cut by 9 bases and J by 5 bases, with 13 bases left in between. Germline V gives CDR1 MDHEN, CDR2 SYDVKM.